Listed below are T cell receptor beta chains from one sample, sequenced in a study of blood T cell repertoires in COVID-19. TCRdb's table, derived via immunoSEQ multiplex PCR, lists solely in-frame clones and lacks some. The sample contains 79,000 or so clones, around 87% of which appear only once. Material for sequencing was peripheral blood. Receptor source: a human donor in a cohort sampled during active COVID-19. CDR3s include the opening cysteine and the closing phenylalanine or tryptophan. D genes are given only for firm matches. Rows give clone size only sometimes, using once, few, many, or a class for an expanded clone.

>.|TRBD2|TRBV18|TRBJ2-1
TGTGCCAGCTCACTCATCGAGGGGACTACCAATGAGCAGTTCTTC
CASSLIEGTTNEQFF
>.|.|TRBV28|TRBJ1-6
TGTGCCAGCAGCCCTCAGGGGTACAGTTCACCCCTCCACTTT
CASSPQGYSSPLHF
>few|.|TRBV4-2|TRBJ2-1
TGTGCCAGCAGCCAAGTCCTTACTGATTCCTACAATGAGCAGTTCTTC
CASSQVLTDSYNEQFF
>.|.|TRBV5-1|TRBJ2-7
TGCGCCAGCAGCCCCGGGTCCGATCCTCCCTACGAGCAGTACTTC
CASSPGSDPPYEQYF
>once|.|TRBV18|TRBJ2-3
TGTGCCAGCTCACCACTTAGCGTCAAAGGGACAGATACGCAGTATTTT
CASSPLSVKGTDTQYF
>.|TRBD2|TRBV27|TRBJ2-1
TGTGCCAGCTGTCGGGGGGGAGTAAGGAATGAGCAGTTCTTC
CASCRGGVRNEQFF
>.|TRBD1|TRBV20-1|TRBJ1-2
TGCAGTGCTGCCCGGACAGGTGGCTACACCTTC
CSAARTGGYTF
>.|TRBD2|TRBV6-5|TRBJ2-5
TGTGCCAGCAGTATAACGGGAGGGCGAGAGACCCAGTACTTC
CASSITGGRETQYF
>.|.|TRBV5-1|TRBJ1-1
TGCGCCAGCAGCTTGAGGGGAACTAACACTGAAGCTTTCTTT
CASSLRGTNTEAFF
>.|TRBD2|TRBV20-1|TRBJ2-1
TGCAGTGCAATGACTAGCGCTGAGCAGTTCTTC
CSAMTSAEQFF
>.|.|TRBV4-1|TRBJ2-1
TGCGCCAGCAGCCAAGAGTCGGAGTACGCCTACAATGAGCAGTTCTTC
CASSQESEYAYNEQFF
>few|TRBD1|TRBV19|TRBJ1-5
TGTGCCAGTAGTACCCCTGGACAGGGGGCGCAACAGCCCCAGCATTTT
CASSTPGQGAQQPQHF
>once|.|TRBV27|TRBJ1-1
TGTGCCAGCAGTCCCCTCGGCGGTCTGAACACTGAAGCTTTCTTT
CASSPLGGLNTEAFF
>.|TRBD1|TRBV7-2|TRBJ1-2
TGTGCCAGCAGCCCGGGACAGGGAAACTATGGCTACACCTTC
CASSPGQGNYGYTF
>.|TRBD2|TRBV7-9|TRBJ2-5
TGTGCCAGCAGCTTAGGACAGGGGACTAGCGGGATTCAAGAGACCCAGTACTTC
CASSLGQGTSGIQETQYF
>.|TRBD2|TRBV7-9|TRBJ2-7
TGTGCCAGCAGCTCTAAGACTAGCGGGTTCTACGAGCAGTACTTC
CASSSKTSGFYEQYF
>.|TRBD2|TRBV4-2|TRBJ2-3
TGTGCCAGCAGCCAAGAAGCGGCGGGAGTAGGGACAGATACGCAGTATTTT
CASSQEAAGVGTDTQYF
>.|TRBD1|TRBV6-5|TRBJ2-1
TGTGCCAGCAGCCCGGGACAGGGTCCGGGGGAGCAGTTCTTC
CASSPGQGPGEQFF
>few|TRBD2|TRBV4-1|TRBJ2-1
TGCGCCAGCAGCCAATCTTACCAGCGGGAGATTACCTACAATGAGCAGTTCTTC
CASSQSYQREITYNEQFF
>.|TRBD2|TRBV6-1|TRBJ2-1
TGTGCCAGCAGTGAGATGCCCGAGGGAGGGTTAGCGGGAGACTACAATGAGCAGTTCTTC
CASSEMPEGGLAGDYNEQFF
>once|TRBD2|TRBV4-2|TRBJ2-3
TGTGCCAGCAGCCCGTCGGGAGGGTTCTTAACAGATACGCAGTATTTT
CASSPSGGFLTDTQYF
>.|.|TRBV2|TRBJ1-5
TGTGCCAGCAGTACCGACAGAGATCAGCCCCAGCATTTT
CASSTDRDQPQHF
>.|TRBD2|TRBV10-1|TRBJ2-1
TGCGCCAGCAGTGATGGGAGGGCTGCGGATGAGCAGTTCTTC
CASSDGRAADEQFF
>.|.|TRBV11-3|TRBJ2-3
TGTGCCAGCAGCTTAAGTACAGGAGGCACAGATACGCAGTATTTT
CASSLSTGGTDTQYF
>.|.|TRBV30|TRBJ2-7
TGTGCCTGGGGGGACTCGAACGAGCAGTACTTC
CAWGDSNEQYF
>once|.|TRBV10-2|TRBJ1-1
TGCGCCAGCAGTGAGTCCCTTAATGAGGCTTTCTTT
CASSESLNEAFF
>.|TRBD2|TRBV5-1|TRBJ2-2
TGCGCCAGCAGCACGGGACTAGCGGGAGGGCCTAGCACCGGGGAGCTGTTTTTT
CASSTGLAGGPSTGELFF
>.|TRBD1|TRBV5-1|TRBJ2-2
TGCGCCAGCAGCTTCGACAGGGGTAACACCGGGGAGCTGTTTTTT
CASSFDRGNTGELFF
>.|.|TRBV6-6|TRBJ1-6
TGTGCCAGCAGGAAGATAGGGGCTTCACCCCTCCACTTT
CASRKIGASPLHF
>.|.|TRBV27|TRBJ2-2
TGTGCCAGTCATTCCACGAACACCGGGGAGCTGTTTTTT
CASHSTNTGELFF
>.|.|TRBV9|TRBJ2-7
TGTGCCAGCAGCCGGTTACAGGGTAACGAGCAGTACTTC
CASSRLQGNEQYF
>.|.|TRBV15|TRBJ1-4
TGTGCCACCAGCGGAGGTCAGGGTGGGCCTACTAATGAAAAACTGTTTTTT
CATSGGQGGPTNEKLFF
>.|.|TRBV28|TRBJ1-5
TGTGCCAGCAGTTCCCCAGGGCACCATAGCAATCAGCCCCAGCATTTT
CASSSPGHHSNQPQHF
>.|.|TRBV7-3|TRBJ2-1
TGTGCCAGCAGCTTAGTAGCGAACTCCTACAATGAGCAGTTCTTC
CASSLVANSYNEQFF
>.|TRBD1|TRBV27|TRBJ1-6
TGTGCCACCAGAACAGGGGGGCGGTCACCCCTCCACTTT
CATRTGGRSPLHF
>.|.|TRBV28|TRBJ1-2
TGTGCCACAGGGACTAACTATGGCTACACCTTC
CATGTNYGYTF
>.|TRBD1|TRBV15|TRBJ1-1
TGTGCCACCAGCATCGGAGGGACAGCGAACACTGAAGCTTTCTTT
CATSIGGTANTEAFF
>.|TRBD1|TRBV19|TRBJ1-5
TGTGCCAGTTGCACACAGGGGGCGGGAGGCAATCAGCCCCAGCATTTT
CASCTQGAGGNQPQHF
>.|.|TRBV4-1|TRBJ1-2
TGCGCCAGCAGCTCAAGTAGGGGAAACTATGGCTACACCTTC
CASSSSRGNYGYTF
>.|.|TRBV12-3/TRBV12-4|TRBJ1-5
TGTGCCAGCGTAGCCGATAGCAATCAGCCCCAGCATTTT
CASVADSNQPQHF
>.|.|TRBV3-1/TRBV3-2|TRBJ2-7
TGTGCCAGCAGTCTTCGGGATCCTTACAAATGGTACGAGCAGTACTTC
CASSLRDPYKWYEQYF
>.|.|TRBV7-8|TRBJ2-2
TGTGCCAGCAGCTTAGGACTCCTGAACACCGGGGAGCTGTTTTTT
CASSLGLLNTGELFF
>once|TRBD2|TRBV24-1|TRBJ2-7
TGTGCCACCAGTCCGGAGCGGGAGAAGTCCTACGAGCAGTACTTC
CATSPEREKSYEQYF
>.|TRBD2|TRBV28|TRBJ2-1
TGTGCCAGCGGTAGTGGGGCTAGCGGGGATGCGGATGAGCAGTTCTTC
CASGSGASGDADEQFF
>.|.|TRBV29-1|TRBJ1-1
TGCAGCGTTGAGCGCGGCGGGCGCATGAACACTGAAGCTTTCTTT
CSVERGGRMNTEAFF
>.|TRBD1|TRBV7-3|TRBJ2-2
TGTGCCAGCAGCTTAAATGGTCCGGGACAGGGGAGGGAGGAGCTGTTTTTT
CASSLNGPGQGREELFF
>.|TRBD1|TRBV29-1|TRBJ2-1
TGCAGAGCCGGGACAGGCTACAATGAGCAGTTCTTC
CRAGTGYNEQFF
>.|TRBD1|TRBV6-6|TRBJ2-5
TGTGCCAGCAGGAGCGCAGGGGGCCTGGAGACCCAGTACTTC
CASRSAGGLETQYF
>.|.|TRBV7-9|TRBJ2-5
TGTGCCAGCAGCTTAGCTCTCAGGGGAGAGACCCAGTACTTC
CASSLALRGETQYF
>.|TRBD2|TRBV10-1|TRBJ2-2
TGCGCCAGCAGTGAATCCAGCGGGAGGAAGAACACCGGGGAGCTGTTTTTT
CASSESSGRKNTGELFF
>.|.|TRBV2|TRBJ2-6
TGTGCCAGCAGTGGGCGGCCTGGGGCCAACGTCCTGACTTTC
CASSGRPGANVLTF
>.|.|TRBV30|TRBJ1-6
TGTGCCTGGAGTGTACCCCAGAATAATTCACCCCTCCACTTT
CAWSVPQNNSPLHF
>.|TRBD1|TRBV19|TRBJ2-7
TGTGCCAGTAGCCGGGACAGGGGGGACGAGCAGTACTTC
CASSRDRGDEQYF
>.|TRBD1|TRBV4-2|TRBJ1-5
TGTGCCAGCAGCCAAGGGCCGGGACAGGGGCACCAGCCCCAGCATTTT
CASSQGPGQGHQPQHF
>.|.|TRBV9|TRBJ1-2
TGTGCCAGCAGCCTCCAGACAGCTAACTATGGCTACACCTTC
CASSLQTANYGYTF